These T cell receptor beta chains were read from a single sample in a study of cytomegalovirus exposure and HLA in healthy donors. Sequencing was performed with immunoSEQ multiplex PCR; in TCRdb, only in-frame clones are kept and a portion is missing. Here the sample spans roughly 120,000 clones, around 81% being singletons. The sample consisted of PBMCs. All receptors derive from a woman aged 25 to 39 in good health and CMV-seronegative. CDR3s include the opening cysteine and the closing phenylalanine or tryptophan. Expanded clones are given a class, and other clones once, few, many or no size at all.

v_gene	abundance	j_gene	CDR3aa
TRBV28	once	TRBJ2-7	CASSWRQFLGSEQYF
TRBV7-2	few	TRBJ2-7	CASSLSGYEQYF
TRBV5-8	few	TRBJ2-1	CASSAGTGSYNEQFF
TRBV5-1	few	TRBJ2-7	CASSGTVTYEQYF
TRBV5-4	-	TRBJ1-1	CASSPGGASWTILEAFF
TRBV6-1	-	TRBJ1-2	CASSAAGNGYTF
TRBV15	-	TRBJ2-1	CATSTQGLAGVSVNEQFF
TRBV5-5	-	TRBJ2-2	CASSLVQGAVTGELFF
TRBV27	-	TRBJ2-3	CASSFFGTDTQYF
TRBV5-4	-	TRBJ2-3	CASSWERETTDTQYF
TRBV18	-	TRBJ2-7	CASSPGENNEQYF
TRBV11-1	-	TRBJ2-3	CASSMGLAASTDTQYF
TRBV28	-	TRBJ1-4	CASSFRAAQDKLFF
TRBV9	-	TRBJ2-3	CASSVEGSGSDTQYF
TRBV7-9	-	TRBJ1-1	CASSGQANTEAFF
TRBV5-1	-	TRBJ1-1	CASSQGQNTEAFF
TRBV5-1	few	TRBJ1-3	CASSLGLVKQGNSGNTIYF
TRBV6-5	-	TRBJ2-1	CASRRAGSGEQFF
TRBV5-1	-	TRBJ2-5	CASSLEASGEQETQYF
TRBV19	once	TRBJ1-4	CASSILQGAGSEKLFF
TRBV19	-	TRBJ2-3	CASSIRGVSTDTQYF
TRBV6-5	-	TRBJ2-3	CASSYSPSGSWDTQYF
TRBV15	-	TRBJ2-5	CATSREGLQEGETQYF
TRBV5-1	once	TRBJ2-5	CASCLRGGGQETQYF
TRBV28	once	TRBJ2-3	CASSLGLGGLAGGTDTQYF
TRBV5-1	-	TRBJ2-1	CASSLWGGRRSNEQFF
TRBV28	-	TRBJ1-1	CASTTTGSRNTEAFF
TRBV5-6	-	TRBJ2-4	CASAGAGVDKNIQYF
TRBV5-1	-	TRBJ2-7	CASSLRDSAYEQYF
TRBV5-1	-	TRBJ2-7	CASSTGGLAGGSYEQYF
TRBV18	few	TRBJ2-1	CASSPELLVNEQFF
TRBV9	-	TRBJ2-1	CASSQTSARGNEQFF
TRBV13	-	TRBJ2-7	CASSLGPLYEQYF
TRBV28	-	TRBJ2-7	CASGLTGLRYEQYF
TRBV10-1	-	TRBJ2-1	CASSPGQGYNEQFF
TRBV7-8	-	TRBJ2-7	CASSLGGYYEQYF
TRBV14	-	TRBJ1-4	CASSHSDRVRAKLFF
TRBV4-3	once	TRBJ1-2	CASSQDPTGGYHYGYTF
TRBV11-2	-	TRBJ2-2	CATSTGPNTGELFF
TRBV11-2	-	TRBJ2-5	CASSKAGGGETQYF
TRBV28	-	TRBJ2-7	CASSLGGNREQYF
TRBV14	-	TRBJ2-1	CASSRPKINSGRAGSYNEQFF
TRBV27	-	TRBJ2-1	CASRREPSGEQFF
TRBV7-9	-	TRBJ1-2	CASSLVGTGKDGYTF
TRBV2	few	TRBJ2-2	CASRGGTSGNTGELFF
TRBV10-3	-	TRBJ1-2	CAISDPGQGATYGYTF
TRBV30	-	TRBJ1-4	CAWSVAGGAGEKLFF
TRBV6-1	few	TRBJ2-7	CASSVQGYEQYF
TRBV7-9	-	TRBJ2-7	CASSPRGGVGYEQYF